This TCR beta chain was identified in a study of blood T cell repertoires in COVID-19 (dated by TCRdb to between 2020 and 2021). About the study as a whole: Samples covering the acute and convalescent phases of COVID-19 were provided by collaborators in the United States, Italy and Spain. The prospective study material was composed of cDNA or gDNA derived from T cells, B-cell-depleted T cells, or PBMCs. Deeply sampled blood TCRbeta repertoires from subjects exposed to, actively infected with, or recovered from COVID-19 were included in the dataset. The repertoires were made available in a free public database intended to serve as a resource for research on the immune response to SARS-CoV-2. Samples were obtained from the ongoing ImmuneRACE study (first 160 participants) and from about 1,300 subjects provided by 6 global collaborators. Sample metadata almost always included a de-identified subject ID, COVID-19 status, age in years and sex. Where available, HLA class I and class II types were obtained from metadata supplied by the sample provider rather than from assay-based typing.

The immunoSEQ Assay, a bias-controlled multiplex PCR, was used to amplify TCRbeta CDR3 regions from genomic DNA. On the authors' methods: Nucleated cell counts per sample were estimated from amplification of reference gene primers within the assay. Sequence reads were collapsed and filtered to measure the absolute abundance of every unique TCRbeta CDR3 rearrangement. For each sample, productive Simpson clonality was calculated by taking the square root of Simpson's diversity index across productive rearrangements. TCRdb stores this immuneACCESS table with in-frame sequences only. Part of the clones is absent; in the studies checked, under half of the shortfall reflects unresolved V genes, and no reason is known for the rest. D and trimming were read from the DNA, whereas the V and J calls and clone size are those reported in that table. Recorded for this sample are 68,000 or so clones; roughly 87% of them occurred a single time. Approximately 0.56% of the sample is held by the ten biggest clonotypes.

Concerning this clone itself: Its antigen target is currently unknown. Qualities for individual bases were not recorded, and no much larger clone is one base off.

Study-level results and caveats: The quantity of clinical and demographic metadata differed by source and by participant and was supplied without curation.

CDR1 and CDR2 are read off the germline V gene as SGDLS and YYNGEE. There are 15 amino acids in the CDR3, from cysteine to phenylalanine inclusive. CDR3 DNA is the only sequence kept; it has 45 bases, read in frame from the first base. Cut back by 0 bases and 2 bases, the V and J ends lie 11 bases apart. One collaborating source in Seattle enrolled patients while the patients were actively infected and followed the patients over time throughout the course of disease. The collaborating institutions used their own protocols to collect whole blood in K2EDTA tubes. For TCRbeta analysis, collaborators shipped samples as frozen whole blood, isolated PBMCs, or DNA extracted from either of those sample types.

This clonotype originated in a man aged 45-65 years with COVID-19, enrolled during active disease. The chain joins TRBV9 to TRBJ1-2; the D gene assignment is ambiguous. The sample consisted of peripheral blood. The DNA sequence follows: TGTGCCAGCAGCGTAGAAGCCGAGTGGAACTATGGCTACACCTTC. Translation gives CASSVEAEWNYGYTF.